The 15 T cell receptor beta chains below were found in one sample sequenced in a study of T cell responses to AZD1222 COVID-19 vaccine. Clones were read by immunoSEQ multiplex PCR, and TCRdb kept only the in-frame ones, dropping some. This table holds 140,000 to 150,000 clones, around 88% found once. The sample consisted of peripheral blood, taken on day 0 of AZD1222 vaccination. The receptors come from an adult in good health.

This chain joins TRBV7-9 and TRBJ1-1; D gene unclear. Germline lookup yields CDR1 SEHNR and CDR2 FQNEAQ (reference sequence). Trimming took off 3 bases at V and 1 base at J, with 12 bases between the two ends. This CDR3 has 15 residues. The CDR3 loop reads CASSFLHSRNTEAFF. The CDR3 DNA follows: TGTGCCAGCAGCTTTTTGCATAGTCGGAACACTGAAGCTTTCTTT.

This chain connects TRBV16 to TRBJ1-3; TRBD1 aligns across 7 bases. With 0 bases clipped from V and 2 bases from J, the junction kept 10 bases outside the gene matches. CDR1 and CDR2 from the germline V gene are KGHSY and FQNENV. The CDR3 length is 18 residues. CDR3 in amino acids: CASSQSPGSQGAGNTIYF. The CDR3 DNA reads TGTGCCAGCAGCCAATCCCCTGGTAGCCAGGGGGCTGGAAACACCATATATTTT. The whole variable domain, filled in from reference TRBV16 and TRBJ1-3, reads GEEVAQTPKHLVRGEGQKAKLYCAPIKGHSYVFWYQQVLKNEFKFLISFQNENVFDETGMPKERFSAKCLPNSPCSLEIQATKLEDSAVYFCASSQSPGSQGAGNTIYFGEGSWLTVV.

The rearrangement links TRBV4-1 to TRBJ1-1; no definite D call. V shed 4 bases and J shed 1 base, with 7 bases lying between them. The length of the CDR3 is 13 residues. Germline CDR1 reads MGHRA; CDR2 reads YSYEKL. The CDR3 coding sequence is TGCGCCAGCAGCCCCCCGGGGAACACTGAAGCTTTCTTT. Protein: CASSPPGNTEAFF.

This chain uses TRBV18 with TRBJ1-6; D remains ambiguous. Germline CDR1 and CDR2: KGHSH and LQKENI. CDR3 length equals 14 residues. The V gene lost 1 base and the J gene lost 7 bases, with 8 bases spanning the gap. Here the CDR3 reads CASSPQRENSPLHF. The DNA of the CDR3 is TGTGCCAGCTCACCACAGAGGGAAAATTCACCCCTCCACTTT.

This clone showed up just a few times. This CDR3 is CASSLAGRTAYNEQFF. The CDR3, as DNA: TGCGCCAGCAGCTTGGCCGGGCGGACCGCCTACAATGAGCAGTTCTTC. This chain links TRBV5-1 with TRBJ2-1; D is unclear. This CDR3 is built from 16 residues. V was clipped by 0 bases and J by 2 bases, with 12 bases between them. Per germline, CDR1 SGHRS and CDR2 YFSETQ.

The chain links TRBV19 to TRBJ1-4; D perhaps matches TRBD1 (6 bases). Germline CDR1 and CDR2: LNHDA and SQIVND (reference sequence). This CDR3 is 14 amino acids long. V dropped 5 bases and J dropped 10 bases, with 17 bases sitting between them. The DNA for the CDR3 is TGTGCCAGTAGTGTCTCCCCAGGGGTAGGAAAACTGTTTTTT. It is translated as CASSVSPGVGKLFF.

The chain links TRBV2 to TRBJ2-3; D is perhaps TRBD1 or TRBD2 (6 bases each). In germline, CDR1 is SNHLY, CDR2 FYNNEI. V was cut by 6 bases and J by 2 bases, with 15 bases left in between. The CDR3 contains 15 residues. The chain's CDR3 is CASRRPPGATDTQYF. For the CDR3, the DNA is TGTGCCAGCAGGCGACCTCCGGGGGCCACAGATACGCAGTATTTT.

The chain couples TRBV12-3 or TRBV12-4 to TRBJ1-2, with D maybe TRBD1 (5 bases). The V end lost 5 bases, the J end lost 5 bases, and 6 bases lay between the germline ends. This CDR3 region has 11 residues. The CDR3 here is CASSRQYGYTF. CDR3 DNA sequence: TGTGCCAGCAGTCGACAGTATGGCTACACCTTC.

This rearrangement joins TRBV5-1 to TRBJ1-4, with no clear D. Germline V CDR1 and CDR2: SGHRS, YFSETQ. The CDR3 covers 17 residues. Trimming took off 4 bases at V and 0 bases at J, with 16 bases between the two ends. This chain's CDR3 is CASSRRQQYSTNEKLFF. The CDR3 DNA sequence: TGCGCCAGCAGCCGAAGGCAGCAGTACTCAACTAATGAAAAACTGTTTTTT.

The chain couples TRBV27 to TRBJ1-2, with D possibly TRBD1 on 5 matching bases. The CDR3 contains 14 residues. Trimming removed 2 bases at V and 6 bases at J, with 13 bases between. In germline, CDR1 is MNHEY, CDR2 SMNVEV (reference sequence). Here the CDR3 DNA reads TGTGCCAGCAGTTTAGCCCGACTAGGGGATGGCTACACCTTC. Its translation: CASSLARLGDGYTF.

This clone was detected once. The rearrangement uses TRBV18 and TRBJ1-3; the D is unclear. V lost 10 bases and J lost 1, with 20 bases in between. From germline, CDR1 is KGHSH and CDR2 LQKENI. This CDR3 has 16 residues. The CDR3 protein is CATAREASFSGNTIYF. CDR3 DNA sequence: TGTGCCACCGCCCGGGAGGCAAGCTTTTCTGGAAACACCATATATTTT.

The chain links TRBV7-9 to TRBJ1-1, with TRBD1 as a possible D gene (5 bases). CDR1 and CDR2 from the germline V gene are SEHNR and FQNEAQ (reference sequence). Trimming shortened V by 5 bases and J by 0 bases, and 16 bases separated the two germline ends. The CDR3 sequence is 16 residues long. Here the CDR3 reads CASSQGRWTMNTEAFF. The CDR3 nucleotides read TGTGCCAGCAGCCAGGGACGGTGGACGATGAACACTGAAGCTTTCTTT.

V is TRBV19 and J is TRBJ1-1; D ambiguous. V lost 5 bases and J lost 7, with 17 bases in between. There are 14 residues in the CDR3. Germline V gene lookup returns CDR1 LNHDA and CDR2 SQIVND (reference sequence). The CDR3 loop reads CASSQKRGVIEAFF. In DNA, the CDR3 is TGTGCCAGTAGTCAGAAGCGCGGGGTTATTGAAGCTTTCTTT.

This clone was counted between two and nine times. The chain links TRBV12-3 or TRBV12-4 to TRBJ1-3; D uncertain. V dropped 8 bases and J dropped 0 bases, with 8 bases sitting between them. The CDR3 totals 13 residues. In nucleotides, the CDR3 is TGTGCCAGCGGACGTATCTCTGGAAACACCATATATTTT. This gives the protein CASGRISGNTIYF.

This rearrangement joins TRBV7-9 to TRBJ2-3; no clear D gene. The ends were cut back, 8 bases at V and 4 bases at J, with 13 bases in the middle. The germline CDR1 and CDR2 sequences are SEHNR and FQNEAQ (reference sequence). The CDR3 runs 13 residues. This CDR3 reads CASSGSVADTQYF. CDR3 sequence (DNA): TGTGCCAGCTCGGGCAGCGTCGCAGATACGCAGTATTTT.